The 29 T cell receptor beta chains listed next were all sequenced from one sample in a study of blood T cell repertoires in COVID-19. Here immunoSEQ multiplex PCR was the method, and the copy in TCRdb shows in-frame clones only, minus some. Of tens of thousands of clones in the sample, roughly two thirds were seen once. The sequenced sample was PBMCs or T cells enriched from blood (not recorded which). These receptors came from a woman between 55 and 75 years old who had been exposed to COVID-19.

CDR3 bases: TGTGCCACCAGTGACCGCTACAGTAACACTGAAGCTTTCTTT. Protein sequence: CATSDRYSNTEAFF. This chain links TRBV24-1 with TRBJ1-1; D gene ambiguous. Germline V gives CDR1 KGHDR, CDR2 SFDVKD. Trimming removed 4 bases from V and 2 bases from J, with 10 bases in between. The length of the CDR3 is 14 residues.

This clone was detected a few times. The chain couples TRBV28 to TRBJ2-4; perhaps TRBD1 as D (7 bases). Germline values: CDR1 MDHEN, CDR2 SYDVKM. The CDR3 sequence is 13 residues long. Trimming removed 5 bases from V and 6 bases from J, with 11 bases in between. The CDR3 sequence: CASSIQGGNIQYF. As DNA, the CDR3 is TGTGCCAGCAGTATCCAGGGGGGAAACATTCAGTACTTC. The full variable domain, with the rest looked up from reference TRBV28 and TRBJ2-4, is DVKVTQSSRYLVKRTGEKVFLECVQDMDHENMFWYRQDPGLGLRLIYFSYDVKMKEKGDIPEGYSVSREKKERFSLILESASTNQTSMYLCASSIQGGNIQYFGAGTRLSVL.

V gene TRBV5-1 combines with J gene TRBJ1-2; 10 nucleotides align to TRBD1. Trimming took 0 bases from V and 6 from J; bases not matched to a gene: 8. Germline CDR1 is SGHRS and CDR2 is YFSETQ. The CDR3 spans 16 residues. CDR3 protein: CASSLGRDRGGHGYTF. CDR3 DNA sequence: TGCGCCAGCAGCTTGGGCCGGGACAGGGGAGGACATGGCTACACCTTC.

This clone appeared a few times. V usage is TRBV6-5 and J usage is TRBJ1-5; a possible D gene is TRBD1 (5 bases). The V and J ends lost 7 bases and 6 bases respectively, with 10 bases between them. Germline V lookup: CDR1 MNHEY, CDR2 SVGAGI. The CDR3 is 12 amino acids. The DNA of the CDR3 is TGTGCCAGCAAGGGAGGGGCTCAGCCCCAGCATTTT. This sequence encodes CASKGGAQPQHF.

The gene calls are TRBV30 and TRBJ1-2; no reliable D call. The germline V and J ends were trimmed by 1 base and 8 bases, with 11 bases remaining between them. The germline V gene has CDR1 GTSNPN and CDR2 SVGIG (reference sequence). This CDR3 comprises 12 residues. CDR3 sequence: CAWSDYKEGYTF. Written as DNA, the CDR3 is TGTGCCTGGAGTGACTACAAAGAGGGCTACACCTTC.

V usage is TRBV4-2 and J usage is TRBJ1-2; a weak D match, TRBD1 (5 bases). V dropped 0 bases and J dropped 8 bases, with 16 bases sitting between them. CDR3 length: 15 amino acids. Per germline, CDR1 LGHNA and CDR2 YNFKEQ. CDR3 DNA sequence: TGTGCCAGCAGCCAAGATTTGTCGGGGGAAGAAGGCTACACCTTC. This encodes CASSQDLSGEEGYTF.

In this sample, this clone turned up many times. This chain joins TRBV30 and TRBJ1-5, with a weak D call TRBD1 (5 bases). In germline, CDR1 is GTSNPN, CDR2 SVGIG (reference sequence). The CDR3 runs 13 residues. Trimming left V 1 base short and J 7 bases short, with 11 bases between. CDR3 coding DNA: TGTGCCTGGAGTGCAGGGTTGGGGCAGCCCCAGCATTTT. Translation gives CAWSAGLGQPQHF.

The chain carries TRBV28 and TRBJ1-4; tentatively, D is TRBD1 (6 bases). V lost 6 bases to trimming and J lost 0 bases, with 8 bases between them. This CDR3 has 14 residues. Germline CDR1 is MDHEN and CDR2 is SYDVKM. CDR3 amino acids: CASSRQATNEKLFF. CDR3 sequence (DNA): TGTGCCAGCAGCCGACAGGCAACTAATGAAAAACTGTTTTTT. The variable domain in full, completed from reference TRBV28 and TRBJ1-4, reads DVKVTQSSRYLVKRTGEKVFLECVQDMDHENMFWYRQDPGLGLRLIYFSYDVKMKEKGDIPEGYSVSREKKERFSLILESASTNQTSMYLCASSRQATNEKLFFGSGTQLSVL.

J is TRBJ2-3 and V is TRBV2, with D tentatively TRBD2 (5 bases). With 7 bases removed from V and 5 bases from J, the gap between germline ends came to 7 bases. Germline V gives CDR1 SNHLY, CDR2 FYNNEI. This CDR3 is 11 amino acids long. This CDR3 reads CASTEGDTQYF. In nucleotides, the CDR3 is TGTGCCAGCACCGAGGGAGATACGCAGTATTTT. Supplemented by reference TRBV2 and TRBJ2-3, the full variable domain reads EPEVTQTPSHQVTQMGQEVILRCVPISNHLYFYWYRQILGQKVEFLVSFYNNEISEKSEIFDDQFSVERPDGSNFTLKIRSTKLEDSAMYFCASTEGDTQYFGPGTRLTVL.

In its sample, this clone was seen many times. The chain links TRBV10-3 to TRBJ2-7; D is possibly TRBD2 (6 bases). Trimming took 7 bases from V and 5 from J, leaving 15 bases between them. CDR3 length: 13 amino acids. Germline loops: CDR1 ENHRY, CDR2 SYGVKD. The CDR3 reads CAIMTGRGDEQYF. The CDR3 bases are TGTGCCATCATGACGGGGCGGGGCGACGAGCAGTACTTC.

This clone was observed many times. V usage is TRBV27 and J usage is TRBJ1-3, with 8 nucleotides matching TRBD1. Trimming cost V 6 bases and J 8 bases; bases outside gene matches: 6. The germline CDR1 and CDR2 sequences are MNHEY and SMNVEV (reference sequence). This CDR3 has 13 amino acids. The CDR3 DNA reads TGTGCCAGCAGAGGACAGGGTCGTGACACCATATATTTT. Its protein is CASRGQGRDTIYF.

V gene TRBV28 combines with J gene TRBJ1-5; 12 bases map to TRBD1. The CDR3 consists of 19 residues. Germline values: CDR1 MDHEN, CDR2 SYDVKM. V was pared by 3 bases and J by 7 bases, with 16 bases of the junction left unmatched. DNA of the CDR3: TGTGCCAGCAGTTTCCTAATAGCCACCCGGGACAGGGGGCAGCAGCCCCAGCATTTT. Amino acid sequence: CASSFLIATRDRGQQPQHF.

The chain combines TRBV5-1 with TRBJ2-5; TRBD2 agrees at 13 bases. J was trimmed by 3 bases and V by 3 bases; bases with no gene match: 2. CDR3 size: 15 residues. Per the germline V gene, CDR1 is SGHRS and CDR2 is YFSETQ. The CDR3 region has the DNA TGCGCCAGCAGCTCCGGGACTAGCGGGGAAGAGACCCAGTACTTC. Its protein product is CASSSGTSGEETQYF.

The chain recombines TRBV6-5 with TRBJ1-2; D remains ambiguous. Per the germline V gene, CDR1 is MNHEY and CDR2 is SVGAGI. V was trimmed by 4 bases and J by 8 bases, leaving 11 bases between them. This CDR3 is built from 12 residues. CDR3 nucleotide sequence: TGTGCCAGCAGTTTCCGGGAAGGAGGCTACACCTTC. It translates to CASSFREGGYTF.

The J gene is TRBJ1-5, the V gene TRBV19; a possible D gene is TRBD1 (6 bases). Between the trimmed V and J ends, which lost 1 base and 6 bases, there was a span of 22 bases. There are 18 residues in the CDR3. The germline gives CDR1 LNHDA, CDR2 SQIVND (reference sequence). The CDR3 spells CASSIVTGGTGGSQPQHF. The CDR3 nucleotides read TGTGCCAGTAGTATAGTCACCGGGGGAACGGGGGGCAGTCAGCCCCAGCATTTT. Using reference TRBV19 and TRBJ1-5 for the parts outside the CDR3, the full variable domain is DGGITQSPKYLFRKEGQNVTLSCEQNLNHDAMYWYRQDPGQGLRLIYYSQIVNDFQKGDIAEGYSVSREKKESFPLTVTSAQKNPTAFYLCASSIVTGGTGGSQPQHFGDGTRLSIL.

This chain connects TRBV5-1 to TRBJ1-1, with 7 nucleotides matching TRBD1. With V trimmed by 0 bases and J by 10 bases, 9 bases remained unmatched. The CDR3 totals 14 residues. Germline V gene sequence: CDR1 SGHRS, CDR2 YFSETQ. DNA of the CDR3: TGCGCCAGCAGCTTGGAGGGCGACAGGGTTGGAGCTTTCTTT. Translated, it gives CASSLEGDRVGAFF.

The gene calls are TRBV28 and TRBJ2-5; 7 bases map to TRBD2. This CDR3 is 15 amino acids long. The germline gives CDR1 MDHEN, CDR2 SYDVKM. Trimming took 7 bases from V and 5 from J; bases not matched to a gene: 13. The CDR3 nucleotides are TGTGCCAGCAAAAAGATGGCCGGGGGAGGGGAGACCCAGTACTTC. This codes for CASKKMAGGGETQYF. Using reference TRBV28 and TRBJ2-5 for the parts outside the CDR3, the full variable domain is DVKVTQSSRYLVKRTGEKVFLECVQDMDHENMFWYRQDPGLGLRLIYFSYDVKMKEKGDIPEGYSVSREKKERFSLILESASTNQTSMYLCASKKMAGGGETQYFGPGTRLLVL.

This chain links TRBV5-4 with TRBJ1-6; TRBD1 matches 10 bases. Germline trimming cut 4 bases from V and 7 bases from J; bases unmatched to any gene: 5. The CDR3 extends over 15 amino acids. Per the germline V gene, CDR1 is SGHNT and CDR2 is YYREEE (reference sequence). Here the CDR3 reads CASSLGTGDNSPLHF. The CDR3 DNA reads as TGTGCCAGCAGCCTGGGGACAGGGGACAATTCACCCCTCCACTTT.

As to this clone: The missing conserved phenylalanine or tryptophan at the end of this CDR3 makes a read error likely. No DNA is shown, since the ends of the CDR3 on it are uncertain; the CDR3 is the one TCRdb lists. This chain links TRBV7-7 with TRBJ2-3; the table's D call TRBD2 went unverified against the DNA. The CDR3 has 11 amino acids, counting both end residues. The germline CDR1 and CDR2 sequences are SSHAT and FNYEAQ (reference sequence). This chain's CDR3 is CASSLSGRAGY.

This clone showed up just a few times. The V gene is TRBV11-2, the J gene TRBJ2-4; D might be TRBD2 (5 bases). The CDR3 is 15 amino acids. Germline assignment: CDR1 SGHAT and CDR2 FQNNGV. V lost 4 bases, J lost 0 bases, and 10 bases lay in between. The CDR3 is CASSSRTGAKNIQYF. In DNA, the CDR3 is TGTGCCAGCAGCTCGAGGACTGGAGCCAAAAACATTCAGTACTTC.

This chain connects TRBV9 to TRBJ1-2; 7 bases align to TRBD1. CDR1 is SGDLS and CDR2 is YYNGEE in the germline V gene. Trimming took 4 bases from V and 6 from J; bases not matched to a gene: 9. The CDR3 spans 14 residues. CDR3 in amino acids: CASSLLGGGNGYTF. The CDR3 region has the DNA TGTGCCAGCAGCCTTTTAGGGGGCGGGAATGGCTACACCTTC.

V gene TRBV11-2 combines with J gene TRBJ2-2; weak D call: TRBD2 (5 bases). Trimming left V 0 bases short and J 6 bases short, with 14 bases between. The V gene's germline CDR1 is SGHAT and CDR2 FQNNGV. The CDR3 has 16 residues. CDR3 in amino acids: CASSLDRGFVPGELFF. The CDR3 DNA reads as TGTGCCAGCAGCTTAGATCGGGGTTTTGTTCCCGGGGAGCTGTTTTTT.

This clone was counted a few times. This chain links TRBV9 with TRBJ1-2, with a possible D match to TRBD1 (5 bases). The CDR3 is 15 residues long. CDR1 and CDR2 (germline): SGDLS, YYNGEE. V was pared by 4 bases and J by 0 bases, with 13 bases between. This chain's CDR3 is CASSLSREANYGYTF. In DNA form, the CDR3 reads TGTGCCAGCAGCCTCTCCAGGGAAGCTAACTATGGCTACACCTTC. Full variable domain (remainder filled in from reference TRBV9 and TRBJ1-2): DSGVTQTPKHLITATGQRVTLRCSPRSGDLSVYWYQQSLDQGLQFLIQYYNGEERAKGNILERFSAQQFPDLHSELNLSSLELGDSALYFCASSLSREANYGYTFGSGTRLTVV.

This sequence joins TRBV7-2 and TRBJ1-1; D not certain. The CDR3 spans 13 residues. CDR1 SGHTA and CDR2 FQGNSA come from the germline V gene. V dropped 4 bases and J dropped 0 bases, with 6 bases sitting between them. The CDR3 nucleotides read TGTGCCAGCAGCTCGAGTCTGAACACTGAAGCTTTCTTT. As protein: CASSSSLNTEAFF.

This chain links TRBV28 with TRBJ2-1, with TRBD2 identical over 9 bases. Germline-derived CDR1 and CDR2 are MDHEN and SYDVKM. V dropped 9 bases and J dropped 7; count of bases not matched to a gene: 13. The CDR3 has 15 residues. The CDR3 coding sequence is TGTGCCAGTTTCGACCTAGCGGGGTTAGGGAATGAGCAGTTCTTC. It codes for CASFDLAGLGNEQFF.

V is TRBV7-8 and J is TRBJ1-5; 10 nucleotides match TRBD1. This CDR3 has 14 residues. Germline CDR1 reads SGHVS; CDR2 reads FQNEAQ. The V segment lost 3 bases and the J segment 4 bases; nucleotides outside the gene matches: 0. The CDR3 reads CASSLGQGNQPQHF. CDR3 DNA: TGTGCCAGCAGCTTGGGACAGGGGAATCAGCCCCAGCATTTT.

The rearrangement uses TRBV14 and TRBJ1-4, with 7 bases matching TRBD1. Trimming took 3 bases from V and 3 from J; bases not matched to a gene: 7. This CDR3 comprises 16 residues. Per germline, CDR1 SGHDN and CDR2 FVKESK. CDR3 coding DNA: TGTGCCAGCAGCCAGTTAGGGGGACAGCCTAATGAAAAACTGTTTTTT. Translated, it gives CASSQLGGQPNEKLFF.

This clone appeared many times. The V call is TRBV2, the J call TRBJ2-4; TRBD1 might be the D (5 bases). Germline V gives CDR1 SNHLY, CDR2 FYNNEI. The CDR3 consists of 10 residues. V was cut by 8 bases and J by 9 bases, with 8 bases left in between. For the CDR3, the DNA is TGTGCCAGCCAGCAGGGCATTCAGTACTTC. Amino acid sequence: CASQQGIQYF.

This chain joins TRBV5-1 and TRBJ2-1; 9 nucleotides agree with TRBD2. The CDR3 totals 15 residues. Germline V gene lookup returns CDR1 SGHRS and CDR2 YFSETQ. J gave up 1 base and V 6 bases, and 5 bases lay outside the gene matches. In nucleotides, the CDR3 is TGCGCCAGCAAGCCTAGCGGGGCTTCCTACAATGAGCAGTTCTTC. Translating gives CASKPSGASYNEQFF. Full variable domain (rest looked up from reference TRBV5-1 and TRBJ2-1): KAGVTQTPRYLIKTRGQQVTLSCSPISGHRSVSWYQQTPGQGLQFLFEYFSETQRNKGNFPGRFSGRQFSNSRSEMNVSTLELGDSALYLCASKPSGASYNEQFFGPGTRLTVL.